There are a few counts of the clone carrying this T cell receptor beta chain. Its antigen remains unknown. This sample was taken from a study of CD8 T cells in ankylosing spondylitis. General observations from the study: A motif of fewer than ten highly homologous TCR beta variants was seen as apparently characteristic of ankylosing spondylitis blood.

Preparation of TCR beta libraries was done by quantitative 5'-RACE with molecular barcodes. Each CDR3 protein gets one entry after TCRdb re-called the 5' RACE reads with MiXCR. Found here are roughly 470,000 distinct CDR3 sequences, roughly a quarter of them singletons; the top ten hold about 0.89%. V dropped 3 bases and J dropped 6 bases, with 16 bases sitting between them. Germline V gene data show CDR1 as SGHRS and CDR2 as YFSETQ. There are 15 residues in the CDR3. The V and J genes are TRBV5-1 and TRBJ2-1; a weak D match, TRBD1 (5 bases). This TCR was recovered from a male donor with ankylosing spondylitis. The sequenced sample was blood, either unsorted or a sorted T cell fraction (not recorded which). The CDR3 here is CASSSDTWTSNEQFF. The DNA of the CDR3 is TGCGCCAGCAGCTCCGACACGTGGACATCCAATGAGCAGTTCTTC. The full variable domain, completed using reference TRBV5-1 and TRBJ2-1, is KAGVTQTPRYLIKTRGQQVTLSCSPISGHRSVSWYQQTPGQGLQFLFEYFSETQRNKGNFPGRFSGRQFSNSRSEMNVSTLELGDSALYLCASSSDTWTSNEQFFGPGTRLTVL.